Here is one TCR beta chain with its context. The protocol was immunoSEQ multiplex PCR, while the TCRdb copy is restricted to in-frame clones and leaves out a portion. Among tens of thousands of clones listed, about four fifths were seen once. The data originate from a study of OX40 agonist ivuxolimab in advanced cancers. CDR3 length: 14 amino acids. The V and J ends lost 4 bases and 3 bases respectively, with 11 bases between them. CDR1 is SGHNT, CDR2 YYREEE, per germline (reference sequence). This TCR was recovered from an adult with an advanced solid tumor such as melanoma, head and neck, liver or kidney cancer. This chain connects TRBV5-4 to TRBJ1-5; D uncertain. The source was CD4+ or CD8+ T cells sorted from blood, collected in a trial of the OX40 agonist ivuxolimab. The CDR3 region is CASSQDTYNQPQHF. CDR3 sequence (DNA): TGTGCCAGCAGCCAAGATACTTACAATCAGCCCCAGCATTTT. The full variable domain, with the rest looked up from reference TRBV5-4 and TRBJ1-5, is ETGVTQSPTHLIKTRGQQVTLRCSSQSGHNTVSWYQQALGQGPQFIFQYYREEENGRGNFPPRFSGLQFPNYSSELNVNALELDDSALYLCASSQDTYNQPQHFGDGTRLSIL.